This T cell receptor (beta chain) came from a study of response to subunit inactivated influenza vaccine (dated by TCRdb to 2016 to 2018). At the level of the whole study: Deep quantitative T cell receptor repertoire profiling was used in the study to track responses to a trivalent subunit inactivated influenza vaccine. General study outcomes and caveats: It was suggested by the authors that each seasonal influenza vaccination may recruit only a limited number of new T cells.

The library was prepared using RT-PCR. The sequencer listed for this sample is Illumina HiSeq 2500. TCRdb trimmed public reads at Q25 via fastp, called clones via MiXCR and kept in-frame beta chains. Entries that share a CDR3 protein sequence are merged under the most common genes and DNA. The sample has hundreds of thousands of distinct CDR3 sequences on record, 10% to 15% of them singletons. Roughly 13% of the sample is held by the ten biggest clonotypes. This clonotype was observed at least ten times. Its antigen specificity is not known. Base qualities were left out, and no much larger clone turns up one base away. The V and J ends are trimmed by 5 bases and 2 bases, leaving 19 bases between them. Per the germline V gene, SGHVS is the CDR1 and FNYEAQ is the CDR2. Reading from cysteine to phenylalanine, the CDR3 counts 17 amino acids. Of all the DNA, just the CDR3 is kept, 51 bases in frame from base 1.

The time point label corresponds to: 40 to 45 days after influenza vaccine administration. In this chain, TRBV7-6 is recombined with TRBJ2-1, with no D gene named confidently. The source is a man aged 50-59 years who received an inactivated influenza vaccine. Donor details come from another sample of the same person, matched by shared clones. The source was PBMCs from blood, collected 45 days after vaccination. The nucleotide sequence is given as TGTGCCAGCAGCCCGCAATTAGGGCCCCCTGCCTACAATGAGCAGTTCTTC. This encodes CASSPQLGPPAYNEQFF.